This T cell receptor (beta chain) was recorded in a study of T cells after yellow fever vaccination. Study results and caveats: After the booster, about 95% of CD4 and around nine tenths of CD8 primary-response clones were re-detected.

One entry per CDR3 protein results from TCRdb running MiXCR on the 5' RACE reads. The table has roughly 350,000 distinct CDR3 sequences, over 3.5% seen once. The CDR3 covers 15 residues. J was trimmed by 5 bases and V by 0 bases; bases with no gene match: 8. Germline values: CDR1 DFQATT, CDR2 SNEGSKA (reference sequence). This clonotype was seen only a few times. What it recognizes is unknown. The sample here was PBMCs, taken 5 days after the yellow fever booster vaccination. This clonotype was sampled from a young man who received the YFV17D yellow fever vaccine. The gene calls are TRBV20-1 and TRBJ1-2; 8 nucleotides align to TRBD1. CDR3 sequence: CSARDRQGPYYGYTF. The CDR3 region has the DNA TGCAGTGCTAGAGATCGACAGGGGCCTTATTATGGCTACACCTTC.